The clone carrying this T cell receptor beta chain was found a few times. Its antigen is unidentified. The source of the sample is a study of blood T cells in healthy people across ages. Study-level results: Relative to aged donors, long-lived donors carried more naive CD4+ cells and displayed higher diversity.

A second 7 to 11 cycle PCR used barcoded and J-beta primers. TCRdb analysed the 5' RACE reads with MiXCR anew, one entry per CDR3 protein. The table records around 1.5 million distinct CDR3 sequences, around 35% of them present only once. The sequenced sample was blood. This TCR was sampled from a young woman in good health.

As DNA, the CDR3 is TGCGCCAGCAGCTTGCCGACTAGCGGAGGGTCCTACGAGCAGTACTTC. It encodes CASSLPTSGGSYEQYF. The genes are TRBV5-1 and TRBJ2-7, with 9 bases identical to TRBD2. The CDR3 spans 16 residues. V lost 1 base and J lost 1; bases outside the gene matches: 6. Germline assignment: CDR1 SGHRS and CDR2 YFSETQ.